This entry describes one T cell receptor (beta chain). The antigen is unknown. The sample originates from a study of T-cell reconstitution after alpha-beta-depleted transplantation in children. Study-level findings and limits: Approximately two months post-transplant, alpha-beta T cells reportedly originated from several hundred expanded graft clones.

Unique molecular identifiers tagged the TCRbeta library. Each CDR3 protein gets one entry after TCRdb re-called the PCR reads with MiXCR. Of around 100,000 distinct CDR3 sequences listed, 10% to 13% are singletons. Per germline, CDR1 ENHRY and CDR2 SYGVKD. The CDR3 is 14 residues long. The ends were cut back, 3 bases at V and 1 base at J, with 9 bases in the middle. Sequenced here: PBMCs, sampled before TCRalphabeta/CD19-depleted stem cell transplant. The chain has TRBV10-3 and TRBJ1-1, with D possibly TRBD1 on 6 matching bases. This TCR was sampled from a boy aged 2 to 10 with acute lymphoblastic leukemia, due to receive a stem cell transplant. The CDR3 reads CAISEQGKNTEAFF. The DNA for the CDR3 is TGTGCCATCAGTGAACAGGGTAAGAACACTGAAGCTTTCTTT.